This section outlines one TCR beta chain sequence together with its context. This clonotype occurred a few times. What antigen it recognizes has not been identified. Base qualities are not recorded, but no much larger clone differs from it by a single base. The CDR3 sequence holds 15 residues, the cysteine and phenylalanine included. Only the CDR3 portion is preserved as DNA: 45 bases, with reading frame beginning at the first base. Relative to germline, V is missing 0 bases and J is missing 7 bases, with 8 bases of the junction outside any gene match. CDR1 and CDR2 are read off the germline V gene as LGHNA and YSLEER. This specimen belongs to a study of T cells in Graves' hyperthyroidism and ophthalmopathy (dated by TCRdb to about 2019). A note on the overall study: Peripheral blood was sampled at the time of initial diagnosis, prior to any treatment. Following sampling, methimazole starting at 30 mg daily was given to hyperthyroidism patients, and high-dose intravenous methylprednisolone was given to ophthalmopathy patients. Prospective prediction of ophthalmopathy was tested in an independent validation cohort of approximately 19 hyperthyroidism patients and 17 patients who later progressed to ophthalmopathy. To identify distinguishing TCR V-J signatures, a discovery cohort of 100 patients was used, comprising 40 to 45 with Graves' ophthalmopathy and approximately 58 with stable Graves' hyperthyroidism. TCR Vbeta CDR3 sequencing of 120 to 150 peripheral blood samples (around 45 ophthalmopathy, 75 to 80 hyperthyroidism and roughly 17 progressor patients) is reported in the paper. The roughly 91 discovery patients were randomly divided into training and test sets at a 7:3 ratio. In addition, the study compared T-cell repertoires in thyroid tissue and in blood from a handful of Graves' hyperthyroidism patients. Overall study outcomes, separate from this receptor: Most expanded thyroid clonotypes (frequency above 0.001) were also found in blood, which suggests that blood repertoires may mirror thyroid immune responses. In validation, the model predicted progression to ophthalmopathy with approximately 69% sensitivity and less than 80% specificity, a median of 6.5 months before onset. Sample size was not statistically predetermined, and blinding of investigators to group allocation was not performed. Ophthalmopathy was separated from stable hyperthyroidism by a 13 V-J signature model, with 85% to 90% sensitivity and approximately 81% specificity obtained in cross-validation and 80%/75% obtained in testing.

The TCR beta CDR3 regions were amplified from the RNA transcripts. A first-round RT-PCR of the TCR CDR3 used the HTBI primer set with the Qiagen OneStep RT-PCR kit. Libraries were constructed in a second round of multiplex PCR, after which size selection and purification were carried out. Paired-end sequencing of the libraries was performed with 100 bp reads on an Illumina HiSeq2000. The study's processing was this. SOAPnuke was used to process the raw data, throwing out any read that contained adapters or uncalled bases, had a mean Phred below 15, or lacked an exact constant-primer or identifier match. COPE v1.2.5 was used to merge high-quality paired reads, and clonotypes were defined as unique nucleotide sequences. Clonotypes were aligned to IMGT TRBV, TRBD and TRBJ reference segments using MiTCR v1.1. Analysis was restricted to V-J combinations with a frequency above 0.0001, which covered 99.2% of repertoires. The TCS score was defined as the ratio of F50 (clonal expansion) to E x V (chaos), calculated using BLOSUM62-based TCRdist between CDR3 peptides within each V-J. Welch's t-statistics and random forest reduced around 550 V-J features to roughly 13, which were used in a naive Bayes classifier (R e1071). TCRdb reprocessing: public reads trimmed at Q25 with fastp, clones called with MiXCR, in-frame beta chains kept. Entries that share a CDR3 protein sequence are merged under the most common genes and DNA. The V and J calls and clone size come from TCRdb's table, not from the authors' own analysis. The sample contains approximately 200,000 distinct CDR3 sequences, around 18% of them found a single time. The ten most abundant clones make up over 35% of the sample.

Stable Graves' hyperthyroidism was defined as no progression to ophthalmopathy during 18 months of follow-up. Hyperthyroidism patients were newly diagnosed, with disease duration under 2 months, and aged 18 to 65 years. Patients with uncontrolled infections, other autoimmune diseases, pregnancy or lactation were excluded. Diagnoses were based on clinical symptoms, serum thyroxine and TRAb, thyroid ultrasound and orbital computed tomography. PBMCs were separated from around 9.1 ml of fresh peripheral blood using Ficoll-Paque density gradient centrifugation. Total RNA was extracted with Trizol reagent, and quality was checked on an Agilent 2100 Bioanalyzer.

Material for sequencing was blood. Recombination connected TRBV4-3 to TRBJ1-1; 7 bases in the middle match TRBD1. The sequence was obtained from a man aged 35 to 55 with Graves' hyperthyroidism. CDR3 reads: CASSQDVWQGVEAFF. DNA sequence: TGCGCCAGCAGCCAAGATGTTTGGCAGGGGGTTGAAGCTTTCTTT.